These 32 T cell receptor beta chains came from one sample sequenced in a study of blood T cell repertoires in COVID-19. Measured with immunoSEQ multiplex PCR; TCRdb has only the in-frame clones, and not every one. The data hold 330,000 or so clones, with more than 70% observed a single time. The sample was peripheral blood. These receptors were collected from a woman aged 60-75 years with COVID-19, enrolled during active disease.

This chain connects TRBV28 to TRBJ2-7, with D perhaps matching TRBD1 (5 bases). This CDR3 is 15 amino acids long. Looked up from germline, CDR1 is MDHEN and CDR2 is SYDVKM. V lost 5 bases and J 0 bases, leaving 14 bases between the germline ends. The CDR3 nucleotides are TGTGCCAGCAGTCCATCAGACAGTAGCTCCTACGAGCAGTACTTC. This encodes CASSPSDSSSYEQYF.

The chain combines TRBV7-9 with TRBJ1-1; 7 nucleotides agree with TRBD1. V lost 5 bases, J lost 0 bases, and 6 bases stayed unmatched. In germline, CDR1 is SEHNR, CDR2 FQNEAQ (reference sequence). The CDR3 consists of 15 residues. CDR3 amino acids: CASSHRGEMNTEAFF. In DNA form, the CDR3 reads TGTGCCAGCAGCCACAGGGGCGAAATGAACACTGAAGCTTTCTTT.

This chain links TRBV2 with TRBJ2-7; 9 bases align to TRBD2. CDR3 size: 14 residues. Germline V CDR1 and CDR2: SNHLY, FYNNEI. Unmatched junction bases numbered 8, after V lost 6 bases and J lost 5 bases. CDR3 sequence reads: CASREAGGPNEQYF. The CDR3 DNA reads as TGTGCCAGCAGGGAGGCGGGAGGGCCCAACGAGCAGTACTTC. The full variable domain, completed using reference TRBV2 and TRBJ2-7, is EPEVTQTPSHQVTQMGQEVILRCVPISNHLYFYWYRQILGQKVEFLVSFYNNEISEKSEIFDDQFSVERPDGSNFTLKIRSTKLEDSAMYFCASREAGGPNEQYFGPGTRLTVT.

In DNA, the CDR3 is TGTGCCAGCTCACAACGACAGGCTCCCCTCCCTGGAAACACCATATATTTT. This codes for CASSQRQAPLPGNTIYF. The V gene is TRBV18, the J gene TRBJ1-3; tentatively, D is TRBD1 (6 bases). The V and J ends lost 4 bases and 2 bases respectively, with 18 bases between them. The CDR3 sequence is 17 residues long. CDR1 and CDR2 from the germline V gene are KGHSH and LQKENI.

The chain combines TRBV2 with TRBJ1-6, with TRBD1 matching 7 bases. Germline V gene data show CDR1 as SNHLY and CDR2 as FYNNEI. This CDR3 is 16 amino acids long. V lost 8 bases to trimming and J lost 5 bases; unmatched junction nucleotides: 12. The CDR3 bases are TGTGCCAGCGGGAGGACACAGGGGAGTGATAATTCACCCCTCCACTTT. Its translation: CASGRTQGSDNSPLHF.

This clone was seen only a few times. The chain employs TRBV6-5 and TRBJ1-2, with D perhaps TRBD1 (5 bases). Germline V gene lookup returns CDR1 MNHEY and CDR2 SVGAGI. This CDR3 is 14 amino acids long. V lost 0 bases and J 6 bases, leaving 11 bases between the germline ends. DNA for the CDR3: TGTGCCAGCAGTTACTCGGGGCGCAGAGATGGCTACACCTTC. It is translated as CASSYSGRRDGYTF.

This sequence joins TRBV20-1 and TRBJ1-2; maybe TRBD1 (5 bases). CDR1 is DFQATT and CDR2 is SNEGSKA in the germline V gene (reference sequence). V was trimmed by 3 bases and J by 2 bases, leaving 13 bases between them. This CDR3 has 14 amino acids. The CDR3 loop reads CSASFAGPNYGYTF. The CDR3 region has the DNA TGCAGTGCTAGTTTTGCGGGACCGAACTATGGCTACACCTTC.

The J gene is TRBJ1-2, the V gene TRBV6-5; D might be TRBD1 (6 bases). The CDR3 contains 13 residues. The V end lost 6 bases, the J end lost 2 bases, and 10 bases lay between the germline ends. Germline V lookup: CDR1 MNHEY, CDR2 SVGAGI. The DNA for the CDR3 is TGTGCCAGCAGACGTGGACAGAACTATGGCTACACCTTC. Residues: CASRRGQNYGYTF.

The rearrangement links TRBV3-1 (or the pseudogene TRBV3-2) to TRBJ2-5, with TRBD2 matching 13 bases. The CDR3 spans 17 residues. Germline V lookup: CDR1 LGHDT, CDR2 YNNKEL (reference sequence). The trim removed 5 bases at V and 2 bases at J, leaving 8 bases unmatched. In DNA form, the CDR3 reads TGTGCCAGCAGCTCAACGGGACTAGCGGGGTCTCAAGAGACCCAGTACTTC. Protein sequence: CASSSTGLAGSQETQYF.

The V gene is TRBV6-4, the J gene TRBJ1-6; D may be TRBD1 (5 bases). V was pared by 6 bases and J by 0 bases, with 9 bases between. Germline CDR1 is MRHNA and CDR2 is SNTAGT. This CDR3 is 15 amino acids long. CDR3 coding DNA: TGTGCCAGCAGGAGGACAATCTCCTATAATTCACCCCTCCACTTT. It translates to CASRRTISYNSPLHF.

This clone came up a few times. This rearrangement joins TRBV11-2 to TRBJ1-1; 8 bases line up with TRBD1. V trimming: 5 bases; J trimming: 2 bases; junction bases outside the gene matches: 10. Germline V gene sequence: CDR1 SGHAT, CDR2 FQNNGV. CDR3 size: 16 residues. The CDR3 region is CASSQIDRGLNTEAFF. DNA of the CDR3: TGTGCCAGCAGCCAAATAGACAGGGGCCTTAACACTGAAGCTTTCTTT.

This clone was recorded only once. The rearrangement uses TRBV7-9 and TRBJ1-2; 8 bases line up with TRBD1. From germline, CDR1 is SEHNR and CDR2 FQNEAQ (reference sequence). The CDR3 has 15 residues. Germline trimming cut 6 bases from V and 5 bases from J; bases unmatched to any gene: 11. The CDR3 DNA follows: TGTGCCAGCAGACCCGGGACAGGCGAGGGGTATGGCTACACCTTC. Its translation: CASRPGTGEGYGYTF.

V and J are TRBV2 and TRBJ2-5, with D possibly TRBD1 on 6 matching bases. The CDR3 covers 14 residues. Germline CDR1 SNHLY, CDR2 FYNNEI. V gave up 10 bases and J gave up 1 base, with 16 bases separating them. Here the CDR3 DNA reads TGTGCCACTACCGCGGCGGACAGCCAAGAGACCCAGTACTTC. Translation gives CATTAADSQETQYF.

The gene calls are TRBV5-1 and TRBJ2-1; D uncertain. This CDR3 is built from 15 residues. CDR1 SGHRS and CDR2 YFSETQ come from the germline V gene. The V and J ends lost 5 bases and 6 bases respectively, with 18 bases between them. The CDR3 loop reads CASSLVPLAANEQFF. CDR3 sequence (DNA): TGCGCCAGCAGTCTCGTACCCCTTGCGGCCAATGAGCAGTTCTTC.

The rearrangement links TRBV7-9 to TRBJ2-6; 7 nucleotides align to TRBD1. The CDR3 is 14 residues long. V dropped 9 bases and J dropped 4; count of bases not matched to a gene: 6. The V gene's germline CDR1 is SEHNR and CDR2 FQNEAQ (reference sequence). This CDR3 reads CASTGVLGANVLTF. CDR3 sequence (DNA): TGTGCCAGTACAGGGGTCCTCGGGGCCAACGTCCTGACTTTC.

The gene calls are TRBV27 and TRBJ2-1; 13 nucleotides line up with TRBD2. Germline V gene lookup returns CDR1 MNHEY and CDR2 SMNVEV (reference sequence). The CDR3 is made up of 17 amino acids. V lost 6 bases to trimming and J lost 6 bases; unmatched junction nucleotides: 11. The CDR3 sequence: CASSRTSGGASINEQFF. The CDR3, as DNA: TGTGCCAGCAGCCGTACTAGCGGGGGGGCTTCTATCAATGAGCAGTTCTTC.

This clone was seen a handful of times. The chain recombines TRBV5-1 with TRBJ1-1; possibly TRBD1 for D (6 bases). This CDR3 contains 13 residues. V lost 4 bases and J 5 bases, leaving 12 bases between the germline ends. Germline values: CDR1 SGHRS, CDR2 YFSETQ. CDR3 amino acids: CASSPTTGTEAFF. The CDR3 nucleotides are TGCGCCAGCAGCCCTACCACAGGGACTGAAGCTTTCTTT.

The rearrangement joins TRBV28 to TRBJ1-4; D ambiguous. The CDR3 runs to 14 residues. Trimming took off 1 base at V and 4 bases at J, with 7 bases between the two ends. Per the germline V gene, CDR1 is MDHEN and CDR2 is SYDVKM. The CDR3 is CASSLLGRNEKLFF. The CDR3 nucleotides read TGTGCCAGCAGTTTATTGGGCCGTAATGAAAAACTGTTTTTT.

V gene TRBV28 combines with J gene TRBJ1-4, with no clear D. V lost 7 bases and J 2 bases, leaving 11 bases between the germline ends. The germline V gene has CDR1 MDHEN and CDR2 SYDVKM. The CDR3 has 14 residues. CDR3 bases: TGTGCCAGCAAAAACGCGGGGACTAATGAAAAACTGTTTTTT. Protein sequence: CASKNAGTNEKLFF.

The chain has TRBV11-3 and TRBJ2-3; maybe TRBD2 (6 bases). Germline CDR1 is SGHNT and CDR2 is YENEEA. Trimming pared 1 base from V and 1 base from J, leaving 9 bases between. The CDR3 is made up of 15 amino acids. In DNA, the CDR3 is TGTGCCAGCAGCTTAGGGTGGAGGGGCACAGATACGCAGTATTTT. This encodes CASSLGWRGTDTQYF.

The chain uses TRBV5-1 and TRBJ2-4; D gene unclear. Germline CDR1 and CDR2: SGHRS and YFSETQ. V shed 0 bases and J shed 0 bases, with 10 bases lying between them. This CDR3 comprises 16 residues. The DNA of the CDR3 is TGCGCCAGCAGCTTGGTTGCCAGAATAGCCAAAAACATTCAGTACTTC. Translated: CASSLVARIAKNIQYF.

V and J are TRBV19 and TRBJ2-5; a possible D gene is TRBD2 (5 bases). CDR3 size: 15 residues. Trimming took 6 bases from V and 2 from J, leaving 16 bases between them. Germline CDR1 and CDR2: LNHDA and SQIVND (reference sequence). CDR3 DNA: TGTGCCAGTAGGAGGAGGCTGACGACTCAAGAGACCCAGTACTTC. Its protein is CASRRRLTTQETQYF. Variable domain in full (rest from reference TRBV19 and TRBJ2-5): DGGITQSPKYLFRKEGQNVTLSCEQNLNHDAMYWYRQDPGQGLRLIYYSQIVNDFQKGDIAEGYSVSREKKESFPLTVTSAQKNPTAFYLCASRRRLTTQETQYFGPGTRLLVL.

The chain is built from TRBV28 and TRBJ1-2; 7 positions agree with TRBD1. With V trimmed by 6 bases and J by 1 base, 5 bases remained unmatched. Germline-derived CDR1 and CDR2 are MDHEN and SYDVKM. CDR3 length equals 14 residues. CDR3 coding DNA: TGTGCCAGCAGGAAGGACAGGATTAACTATGGCTACACCTTC. Its translation is CASRKDRINYGYTF.

The genes are TRBV29-1 and TRBJ1-3; TRBD1 agrees at 7 bases. V dropped 6 bases and J dropped 1; count of bases not matched to a gene: 6. Germline-derived CDR1 and CDR2 are SQVTM and ANQGSEA. CDR3 length: 14 residues. The CDR3 DNA reads TGCAGCGTGGGTGACAGGGCTTCTGGAAACACCATATATTTT. Translation: CSVGDRASGNTIYF.

The chain combines TRBV11-1 with TRBJ1-6; TRBD1 aligns across 8 bases. Germline trimming cut 3 bases from V and 5 bases from J; bases unmatched to any gene: 6. Germline V lookup: CDR1 SGHAT, CDR2 FQDESV (reference sequence). The CDR3 consists of 16 residues. CDR3 residues: CASSLQGAPNNSPLHF. As DNA, the CDR3 is TGTGCCAGCAGCTTGCAGGGGGCCCCGAATAATTCACCCCTCCACTTT.

The chain employs TRBV11-2 and TRBJ1-1; maybe TRBD1 (5 bases). The germline V gene encodes CDR1 SGHAT and CDR2 FQNNGV. This CDR3 region has 15 residues. The ends were cut back, 3 bases at V and 4 bases at J, with 15 bases in the middle. CDR3 amino acids: CASSFRTGRVTEAFF. The CDR3 DNA is TGTGCCAGCAGCTTTCGTACCGGCAGGGTCACTGAAGCTTTCTTT.

The genes are TRBV3-1 (or the pseudogene TRBV3-2) and TRBJ1-5; possibly TRBD1 for D (6 bases). Trimming left V 1 base short and J 6 bases short, with 13 bases between. The CDR3 runs to 15 residues. Germline assignment: CDR1 LGHDT and CDR2 YNNKEL (reference sequence). The CDR3 protein is CASSQVFTGTQPQHF. DNA for the CDR3: TGTGCCAGCAGCCAAGTGTTTACAGGGACTCAGCCCCAGCATTTT.

This clone showed up just a few times. This chain connects TRBV5-8 to TRBJ1-4; D gene unclear. CDR3 length: 15 residues. V was trimmed by 7 bases and J by 0 bases, leaving 13 bases between them. Germline V CDR1 and CDR2: SGHTS, YDEGEE. The CDR3: CASVWTGATNEKLFF. DNA of the CDR3: TGTGCCAGCGTTTGGACGGGAGCAACTAATGAAAAACTGTTTTTT.

This chain connects TRBV28 to TRBJ2-2; 11 nucleotides match TRBD1. Trimming at V came to 5 bases and at J to 4 bases, leaving 6 bases not matched to a gene. The CDR3 is 16 residues long. Germline V gene lookup returns CDR1 MDHEN and CDR2 SYDVKM. The CDR3: CASSALGTGGTGELFF. In DNA, the CDR3 is TGTGCCAGCAGTGCCCTGGGGACAGGGGGCACCGGGGAGCTGTTTTTT. Filled out from reference TRBV28 and TRBJ2-2, the complete variable domain reads DVKVTQSSRYLVKRTGEKVFLECVQDMDHENMFWYRQDPGLGLRLIYFSYDVKMKEKGDIPEGYSVSREKKERFSLILESASTNQTSMYLCASSALGTGGTGELFFGEGSRLTVL.

The chain uses TRBV7-6 and TRBJ2-1; the match to TRBD2 covers 7 bases. The CDR3 sequence is 16 residues long. The J segment lost 7 bases and the V segment lost 0 bases, leaving 9 bases of the junction unmatched. Germline V gene data show CDR1 as SGHVS and CDR2 as FNYEAQ. The CDR3 loop reads CASSLALGGGGNEQFF. CDR3 sequence (DNA): TGTGCCAGCAGCTTAGCGCTGGGGGGGGGAGGGAATGAGCAGTTCTTC.

The DNA for the CDR3 is TGTGCCAGCAGTTACTCCGGGACAGGGGTTAAAAAACTGTTTTTT. Translating it yields CASSYSGTGVKKLFF. The rearrangement links TRBV6-6 to TRBJ1-4; 10 nucleotides match TRBD1. V gave up 0 bases and J gave up 9 bases; unmatched junction bases: 4. The CDR3 is 15 amino acids. From germline, CDR1 is MNHNY and CDR2 SVGAGI (reference sequence).

The table lists this clone with a count of one. This chain joins TRBV5-1 and TRBJ1-6; TRBD1 is a possible D gene (5 bases). The CDR3 extends over 15 amino acids. Germline CDR1 SGHRS, CDR2 YFSETQ. The ends were cut back, 4 bases at V and 5 bases at J, with 13 bases in the middle. The CDR3 DNA is TGCGCCAGCAGCGGCACAGGAGCCGATAATTCACCCCTCCACTTT. This sequence encodes CASSGTGADNSPLHF.